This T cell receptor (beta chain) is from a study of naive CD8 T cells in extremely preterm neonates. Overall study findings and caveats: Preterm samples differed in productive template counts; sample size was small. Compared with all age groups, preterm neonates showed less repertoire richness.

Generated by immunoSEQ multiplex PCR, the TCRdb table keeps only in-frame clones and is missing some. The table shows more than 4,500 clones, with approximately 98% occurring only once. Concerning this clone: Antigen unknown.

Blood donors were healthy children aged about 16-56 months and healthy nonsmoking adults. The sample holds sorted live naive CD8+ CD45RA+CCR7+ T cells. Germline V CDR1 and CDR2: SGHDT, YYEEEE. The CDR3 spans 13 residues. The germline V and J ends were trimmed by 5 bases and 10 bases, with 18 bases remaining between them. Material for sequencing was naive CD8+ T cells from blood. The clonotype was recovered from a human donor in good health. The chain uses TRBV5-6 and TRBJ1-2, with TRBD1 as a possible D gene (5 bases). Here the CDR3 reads CASRDTLSPFYTF. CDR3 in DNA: TGTGCCAGCAGGGACACCTTGAGCCCCTTCTACACCTTC.